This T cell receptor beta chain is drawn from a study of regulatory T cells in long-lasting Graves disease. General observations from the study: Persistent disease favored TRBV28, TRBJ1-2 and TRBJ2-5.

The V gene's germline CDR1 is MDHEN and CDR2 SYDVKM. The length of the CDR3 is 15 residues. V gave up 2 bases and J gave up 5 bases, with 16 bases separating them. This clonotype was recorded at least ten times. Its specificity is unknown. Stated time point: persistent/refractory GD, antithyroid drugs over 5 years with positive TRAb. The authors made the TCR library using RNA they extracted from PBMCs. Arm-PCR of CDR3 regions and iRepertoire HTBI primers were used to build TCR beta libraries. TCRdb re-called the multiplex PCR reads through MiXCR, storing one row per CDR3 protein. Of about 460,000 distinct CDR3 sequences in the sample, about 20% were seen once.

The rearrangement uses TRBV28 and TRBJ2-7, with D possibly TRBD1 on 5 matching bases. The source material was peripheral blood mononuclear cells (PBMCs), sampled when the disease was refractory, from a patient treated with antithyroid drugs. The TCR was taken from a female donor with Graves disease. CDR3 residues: CASSLARALFNEQYF. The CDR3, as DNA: TGTGCCAGCAGTTTAGCCAGGGCACTGTTTAACGAGCAGTACTTC.